This T cell receptor beta chain was retrieved from a study of T cell responses to AZD1222 COVID-19 vaccine. In regard to this clone: What it binds is unknown.

Measured with immunoSEQ multiplex PCR; TCRdb has only the in-frame clones, and not every one. The data show roughly 140,000 clones, roughly four fifths seen once. The CDR3 is made up of 15 amino acids. CDR1 and CDR2 (germline): LNHDA, SQIVND (reference sequence). The trim removed 6 bases at V and 0 bases at J, leaving 6 bases unmatched. Study-level findings and limits: Donors in the cohort were predominantly white British and more often female, and clonal diversity was possibly underestimated. It was only after the peak T cell response that any repertoires were sampled. Spike-specific TCR depth and breadth grew after two AZD1222 doses. Spike-spanning, vaccine-associated CD4 TCRs were dominant at 160-218 and 743-854.

This sequence joins TRBV19 and TRBJ2-5, with 8 bases fitting TRBD1. The sequencing used peripheral blood, collected on day 0 of MenACWY control vaccination. This receptor was obtained from an adult in good health. For the CDR3, the DNA is TGTGCCAGTAGAACGAACAGGGGGAACCAAGAGACCCAGTACTTC. This codes for CASRTNRGNQETQYF.